Listed here are 23 T cell receptor beta chains from one sample, sequenced in a study of shared clonotypes between healthy human individuals. Libraries were prepared by immunoSEQ multiplex PCR; TCRdb keeps only in-frame clonotypes and omits some of them. The table lists some 500,000 clones, around 95% of them singletons. What was sequenced was naive CD4+ T cells sorted from blood. The subset: CD45RA+ positively selected. These receptors were obtained from a woman in her twenties or thirties in good health.

The chain combines TRBV2 with TRBJ2-3; 9 nucleotides align to TRBD2. V dropped 4 bases and J dropped 4; count of bases not matched to a gene: 3. Germline CDR1 and CDR2: SNHLY and FYNNEI. The CDR3 loop spans 14 amino acids. The CDR3 is CASSALAGADTQYF. The CDR3 nucleotides read TGTGCCAGCAGTGCCTTAGCGGGAGCAGATACGCAGTATTTT.

The V and J genes are TRBV20-1 and TRBJ2-1; D uncertain. CDR1 and CDR2 from the germline V gene are DFQATT and SNEGSKA (reference sequence). This CDR3 is built from 11 residues. V was shortened by 2 bases and J by 6 bases, with 5 bases between the two germline ends. CDR3 in amino acids: CSARRSNEQFF. As DNA, the CDR3 is TGCAGTGCTAGACGGTCCAATGAGCAGTTCTTC.

V is TRBV6-4 and J is TRBJ2-1; D is unclear. The length of the CDR3 is 11 residues. CDR1 and CDR2 (germline): MRHNA, SNTAGT. Between the trimmed V and J ends, which lost 9 bases and 5 bases, there was a span of 8 bases. In DNA form, the CDR3 reads TGTGCCAGACACTGGGACAATGAGCAGTTCTTC. It specifies CARHWDNEQFF.

The chain uses TRBV6-1 and TRBJ2-6, with 7 bases that match TRBD1. Germline values: CDR1 MNHNS, CDR2 SASEGT. The CDR3 is 14 residues long. J gave up 2 bases and V 7 bases, and 2 bases lay outside the gene matches. DNA of the CDR3: TGTGCCAGCACCCAGGGGGCTGGGGCCAACGTCCTGACTTTC. The encoded protein is CASTQGAGANVLTF.

This chain connects TRBV5-4 to TRBJ2-5; weak D call: TRBD1 (5 bases). Trimming shortened V by 0 bases and J by 3 bases, and 9 bases separated the two germline ends. The CDR3 has 14 residues. From germline, CDR1 is SGHNT and CDR2 YYREEE (reference sequence). CDR3 DNA: TGTGCCAGCAGCTTGGGTCCGACAGAAGAGACCCAGTACTTC. Protein: CASSLGPTEETQYF.

Note on this clone: An end of the junction does not agree with germline; a read error may underlie this. The genes are TRBV5-1 and TRBJ2-1; 13 positions agree with TRBD2. The CDR3 runs 20 residues. Germline assignment: CDR1 SGHRS and CDR2 YFSETQ. The CDR3 DNA follows: TGCGCCAGCAACTTGGGGCCCGGACTAGCGGGAGATGGGTCCTACAATGAGCAGTTCTTC. Its protein is CASNLGPGLAGDGSYNEQFF.

CDR3 protein: CATRTGGNQPQHF. DNA for the CDR3: TGTGCCACGCGCACAGGGGGCAATCAGCCCCAGCATTTT. This chain joins TRBV19 and TRBJ1-5; 7 nucleotides line up with TRBD1. The V gene end was trimmed by 10 bases and the J gene end by 2 bases; junction bases not matched to a gene: 5. The CDR3 covers 13 residues. Germline V gene lookup returns CDR1 LNHDA and CDR2 SQIVND (reference sequence).

The chain employs TRBV5-1 and TRBJ2-7, with D hard to call. Germline CDR1 is SGHRS and CDR2 is YFSETQ. CDR3 length: 13 residues. V lost 0 bases and J lost 3, with 7 bases in between. In DNA, the CDR3 is TGCGCCAGCAGCTTGGACTTGCGCTACGAGCAGTACTTC. Its protein is CASSLDLRYEQYF. The entire variable domain, with the rest obtained from reference TRBV5-1 and TRBJ2-7, is as follows: KAGVTQTPRYLIKTRGQQVTLSCSPISGHRSVSWYQQTPGQGLQFLFEYFSETQRNKGNFPGRFSGRQFSNSRSEMNVSTLELGDSALYLCASSLDLRYEQYFGPGTRLTVT.

This clone has just one count. V and J are TRBV10-3 and TRBJ2-2; 12 bases align to TRBD2. Per the germline V gene, CDR1 is ENHRY and CDR2 is SYGVKD. This CDR3 spans 16 amino acids. J was trimmed by 8 bases and V by 1 base; bases with no gene match: 5. This chain's CDR3 is CAISEWGTSGPGELFF. CDR3 nucleotide sequence: TGTGCCATCAGTGAGTGGGGGACTAGCGGGCCTGGGGAGCTGTTTTTT.

The V call is TRBV6-5, the J call TRBJ2-5; 7 bases are a match to TRBD2. The J call may be wrong; the DNA end is better matched by TRBJ2-7. CDR1 and CDR2 (germline): MNHEY, SVGAGI. The CDR3 consists of 13 residues. CDR3 loop: CASGGSGSYEQYF. CDR3 nucleotide sequence: TGTGCCAGCGGGGGTAGCGGGTCCTACGAGCAGTACTTC.

There are a few counts of this clone. V and J are TRBV25-1 and TRBJ1-2; D gene ambiguous. Germline assignment: CDR1 MGHDK and CDR2 SYGVNS. The V and J ends lost 0 bases and 6 bases respectively, with 5 bases between them. The CDR3 consists of 12 residues. CDR3 nucleotides: TGTGCCAGCAGTGAATACTTAGATGGCTACACCTTC. It encodes CASSEYLDGYTF.

The gene calls are TRBV7-2 and TRBJ1-1; no clear D. Trimming took off 5 bases at V and 8 bases at J, with 9 bases between the two ends. The CDR3 totals 11 residues. Germline V gene lookup returns CDR1 SGHTA and CDR2 FQGNSA. DNA for the CDR3: TGTGCCAGCAGCCCCCAATCGGAAGCTTTCTTT. Translation: CASSPQSEAFF.

In its sample, this clone was seen once. The CDR3 loop is CASSEVRENEQFF. The CDR3 nucleotides read TGTGCCAGCAGTGAAGTGCGCGAAAATGAGCAGTTCTTC. The chain links TRBV2 to TRBJ2-1, with unresolved D. The CDR3 extends over 13 amino acids. V was clipped by 1 base and J by 7 bases, with 8 bases between them. Germline assignment: CDR1 SNHLY and CDR2 FYNNEI.

The chain combines TRBV6-6 with TRBJ2-1; D might be TRBD2 (7 bases). Germline CDR1 and CDR2: MNHNY and SVGAGI (reference sequence). The CDR3 contains 16 residues. V gave up 8 bases and J gave up 4 bases, with 21 bases separating them. The CDR3 coding sequence is TGTGCCAGCGGCAAGGGGGGGGAGCGGGGTTACAATGAGCAGTTCTTC. Its translation: CASGKGGERGYNEQFF.

This chain uses TRBV4-1 with TRBJ2-7; D remains ambiguous. With 0 bases removed from V and 3 bases from J, the gap between germline ends came to 12 bases. This CDR3 is built from 15 residues. The V gene's germline CDR1 is MGHRA and CDR2 YSYEKL. The CDR3 loop is CASSQDPARNYEQYF. CDR3 nucleotides: TGCGCCAGCAGCCAAGATCCCGCCCGTAACTACGAGCAGTACTTC.

The chain is built from TRBV29-1 and TRBJ2-3, with 7 bases aligning to TRBD2. The CDR3 is made up of 14 amino acids. Germline V gives CDR1 SQVTM, CDR2 ANQGSEA. The V gene end was trimmed by 4 bases and the J gene end by 0 bases; junction bases not matched to a gene: 4. The CDR3 bases are TGCAGCGTTGCTAGCGGAGCTAGCACAGATACGCAGTATTTT. Its translation is CSVASGASTDTQYF.

The chain combines TRBV6-5 with TRBJ2-1, with 9 bases that match TRBD1. V lost 6 bases and J lost 5; bases outside the gene matches: 8. This CDR3 has 15 amino acids. Germline CDR1 is MNHEY and CDR2 is SVGAGI. The CDR3 is CASRDTGGGNNEQFF. DNA of the CDR3: TGTGCCAGCAGAGATACAGGGGGCGGGAACAATGAGCAGTTCTTC.

This clone was observed once. The chain recombines TRBV28 with TRBJ2-7; 11 bases align to TRBD2. The J segment lost 4 bases and the V segment lost 3 bases, leaving 8 bases of the junction unmatched. CDR1 and CDR2 from the germline V gene are MDHEN and SYDVKM. The CDR3 consists of 16 residues. The CDR3 loop reads CASSFSTSGRGYEQYF. The CDR3 nucleotides read TGTGCCAGCAGTTTCTCAACTAGCGGGAGAGGGTACGAGCAGTACTTC. The entire variable domain, with the rest obtained from reference TRBV28 and TRBJ2-7, is as follows: DVKVTQSSRYLVKRTGEKVFLECVQDMDHENMFWYRQDPGLGLRLIYFSYDVKMKEKGDIPEGYSVSREKKERFSLILESASTNQTSMYLCASSFSTSGRGYEQYFGPGTRLTVT.

This rearrangement joins TRBV7-2 to TRBJ1-5, with D maybe TRBD1 (5 bases). This CDR3 has 16 residues. Germline assignment: CDR1 SGHTA and CDR2 FQGNSA. The V end was cut by 2 bases, the J end by 0 bases, with 11 bases between. The CDR3 is CASSLQGALSNQPQHF. Here the CDR3 DNA reads TGTGCCAGCAGCTTACAAGGGGCTCTTAGCAATCAGCCCCAGCATTTT.

The chain has TRBV4-1 and TRBJ2-5, with 12 bases lining up with TRBD2. This CDR3 has 18 residues. The germline gives CDR1 MGHRA, CDR2 YSYEKL. J gave up 5 bases and V 0 bases, and 10 bases lay outside the gene matches. The CDR3: CASSQEGRLAGVGETQYF. CDR3 DNA: TGCGCCAGCAGCCAAGAAGGGAGACTAGCGGGAGTCGGGGAGACCCAGTACTTC.

The chain employs TRBV7-8 and TRBJ2-7, with 9 bases matching TRBD1. Per germline, CDR1 SGHVS and CDR2 FQNEAQ. The ends lost 5 bases at V and 4 bases at J; junction bases unmatched: 9. The CDR3 is 15 residues long. The CDR3 region is CASSPGQGPWYEQYF. CDR3 DNA sequence: TGTGCCAGCAGCCCTGGACAGGGGCCATGGTACGAGCAGTACTTC.

The gene calls are TRBV9 and TRBJ2-2, with 11 bases fitting TRBD2. V shed 3 bases and J 1 base; nucleotides not matched to a gene: 8. The CDR3 is 18 residues long. Per the germline V gene, CDR1 is SGDLS and CDR2 is YYNGEE. The CDR3 nucleotides read TGTGCCAGCAGCGCGGACCCGGGACTAGCGGTGAACACCGGGGAGCTGTTTTTT. Encoded protein: CASSADPGLAVNTGELFF.

The V call is TRBV10-2, the J call TRBJ1-5, with no clear D. The germline V gene has CDR1 WSHSY and CDR2 SAAADI. CDR3 length equals 20 residues. Trimming left V 2 bases short and J 0 bases short, with 23 bases between. The DNA of the CDR3 is TGCGCCAGCAGTGAGACACTCATAGGGTTTCGGCCACGTAGCAATCAGCCCCAGCATTTT. It specifies CASSETLIGFRPRSNQPQHF.